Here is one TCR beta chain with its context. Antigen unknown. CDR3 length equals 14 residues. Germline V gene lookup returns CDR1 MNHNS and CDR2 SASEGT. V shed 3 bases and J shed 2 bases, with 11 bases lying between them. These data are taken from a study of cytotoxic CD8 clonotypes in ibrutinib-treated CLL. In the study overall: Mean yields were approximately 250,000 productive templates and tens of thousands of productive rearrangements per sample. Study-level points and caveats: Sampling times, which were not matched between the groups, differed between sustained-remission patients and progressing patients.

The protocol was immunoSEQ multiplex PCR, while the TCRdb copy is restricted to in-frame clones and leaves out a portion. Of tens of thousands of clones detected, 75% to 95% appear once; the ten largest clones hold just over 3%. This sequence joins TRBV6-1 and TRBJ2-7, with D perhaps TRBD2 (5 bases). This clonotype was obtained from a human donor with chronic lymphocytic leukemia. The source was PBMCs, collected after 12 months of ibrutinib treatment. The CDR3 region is CASSDEGPTYEQYF. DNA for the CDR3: TGTGCCAGCAGTGATGAGGGTCCAACCTACGAGCAGTACTTC.